This TCR beta chain comes out of a study of blood T cell repertoires in COVID-19 (dated by TCRdb to 2020 to 2022). The study in broad terms: The collaborator samples originated in the United States, Italy and Spain and spanned the acute and convalescent phases of COVID-19. The prospective study material was composed of cDNA or gDNA derived from T cells, B-cell-depleted T cells, or PBMCs. Deeply sampled blood TCRbeta repertoires from subjects exposed to, actively infected with, or recovered from COVID-19 were included in the dataset. The repertoires were released in a freely available public database intended as a resource for research on the immune response to SARS-CoV-2. Samples were obtained from the ongoing ImmuneRACE study (first 160 participants) and from 1,000 to 1,500 subjects provided by 6 global collaborators. Nearly every sample came with metadata listing a de-identified subject ID, COVID-19 status, age in years and sex. Where available, HLA class I and class II types were taken from metadata supplied by the sample provider and were not determined by assay-based typing. Beyond this particular receptor, the publication reports: Clinical and demographic metadata were provided uncurated, with the amount varying by source and participant.

Comments on this clone: Its antigen is not yet known. Base qualities were left out, and no much larger clone turns up one base away.

Whole blood was collected in K2EDTA tubes by collaborating institutions according to the institutions' own protocols. For TCRbeta analysis, collaborators shipped samples as frozen whole blood, isolated PBMCs, or DNA extracted from either of those sample types. The CDR3 contains 14 residues, cysteine and phenylalanine counted. The read is trimmed to its CDR3 DNA, 42 bases read in frame from base 1. Reading the germline V gene gives CDR1 SGHTA and CDR2 FQGTGA. V lost 4 bases and J lost 7 bases, and the count of bases not matched to a germline gene is 4. TCRbeta CDR3 regions were amplified from genomic DNA by means of the immunoSEQ Assay, a bias-controlled multiplex PCR. The authors' analysis ran thus. Nucleated cell counts per sample were estimated from amplification of reference gene primers within the assay. To quantify the absolute abundance of each unique TCRbeta CDR3 rearrangement, sequence reads were collapsed and filtered. For each sample, productive Simpson clonality was calculated as the square root of Simpson's diversity index across productive rearrangements. TCRdb took over this immuneACCESS table, retaining in-frame rearrangements with V and J assigned. Such tables are incomplete; in checked studies, under half of the missing clones stem from an unresolved V gene, and the remainder is unexplained. The V and J calls and clone size were taken over from that table, and D and trimming were inferred from the DNA. This sample comprises about 78,000 clones, 90% of them detected only once. The ten largest clones capture 0.65% to 0.95% of the sample.

The TCR was taken from a woman at least 80 years old with acute or convalescent COVID-19. In this chain, TRBV7-3 is recombined with TRBJ2-2; the central 9 bases match TRBD1. The sample consisted of peripheral blood. The sequenced DNA: TGTGCCAGCAGCTGGACAGGGGTCGGCGGGGAGCTGTTTTTT. The encoded protein is CASSWTGVGGELFF.